These 23 T cell receptor beta chains originate from one sample sequenced in a study of T cells expressing NK-cell markers. No DNA is given; TCRdb re-called the 5' RACE reads and lists each CDR3 protein once. This repertoire includes roughly 280,000 distinct CDR3 sequences. The material sequenced was blood T cells: a sorted CD56 or NKG2C T cell subset, CD4+ or CD8+ T cells, or bulk PBMC T cells (not recorded which). These receptors all come from a man between 18 and 29 years old in good health.

V usage is TRBV7-2 and J usage is TRBJ2-7; the D call of TRBD2 rests on TCRdb alone, since no DNA is present to check it. From germline, CDR1 is SGHTA and CDR2 FQGNSA. There are 12 residues in the CDR3. CDR3 amino acids: CASAAGVNEQYF. Complete variable domain (other parts from reference TRBV7-2 and TRBJ2-7): GAGVSQSPSNKVTEKGKDVELRCDPISGHTALYWYRQSLGQGLEFLIYFQGNSAPDKSGLPSDRFSAERTGGSVSTLTIQRTQQEDSAVYLCASAAGVNEQYFGPGTRLTVT.

V usage is TRBV20-1 and J usage is TRBJ2-4; TCRdb's D call of TRBD2 is untestable without DNA. This CDR3 is 14 amino acids long. Germline V gene lookup returns CDR1 DFQATT and CDR2 SNEGSKA (reference sequence). The CDR3 here is CSASRGRVGNIQYF.

This chain joins TRBV29-1 and TRBJ2-1; as DNA is missing, the TRBD1 call by TCRdb cannot be tested. This CDR3 has 15 residues. The germline V gene encodes CDR1 SQVTM and CDR2 ANQGSEA. The CDR3 sequence is CSVPRQGPQVNEQFF.

The chain uses TRBV25-1 and TRBJ2-5; absent DNA, TCRdb's TRBD2 call cannot be checked. Per germline, CDR1 MGHDK and CDR2 SYGVNS. This CDR3 is built from 19 residues. CDR3 protein: CASSDPQRSGLAGVETQYF.

The rearrangement uses TRBV24-1 and TRBJ2-7. From germline, CDR1 is KGHDR and CDR2 SFDVKD. The CDR3 extends over 13 amino acids. The CDR3 spells CATSTASSYEQYF.

This chain joins TRBV18 and TRBJ1-1; TCRdb's D call, TRBD1, is unchecked because there is no DNA. This CDR3 has 11 residues. Per the germline V gene, CDR1 is KGHSH and CDR2 is LQKENI. The CDR3 loop is CASSSGGEAFF.

CDR3 amino acids: CSVNLWTSGSGEQFF. This chain uses TRBV29-1 with TRBJ2-1; as DNA is missing, the TRBD2 call by TCRdb cannot be tested. Germline loops: CDR1 SQVTM, CDR2 ANQGSEA. The CDR3 is made up of 15 amino acids.

This rearrangement joins TRBV7-8 to TRBJ1-2. Germline-derived CDR1 and CDR2 are SGHVS and FQNEAQ. This CDR3 comprises 15 residues. The chain's CDR3 is CASSLERGFSYGYTF.

The CDR3 sequence: CASSLGADEKAFF. The chain has TRBV12-3 or TRBV12-4 and TRBJ1-1. This CDR3 spans 13 amino acids.

This sequence joins TRBV6-1 and TRBJ2-3; lacking DNA, the TRBD2 call made by TCRdb goes unchecked. Per germline, CDR1 MNHNS and CDR2 SASEGT. The CDR3 spans 15 residues. The CDR3 is CASSLIAGVEDTQYF.

V gene TRBV6-1 combines with J gene TRBJ2-3; TCRdb indicates TRBD1, and absent DNA this call remains unverified. This CDR3 has 11 residues. Germline V lookup: CDR1 MNHNS, CDR2 SASEGT. The CDR3 reads CASSGLGTKYF.

The chain employs TRBV12-3 or TRBV12-4 and TRBJ2-2; with no DNA, the TCRdb D assignment of TRBD1 cannot be verified. The CDR3 covers 13 residues. CDR3 amino acids: CASSWTVHGELFF.

The chain has TRBV5-4 and TRBJ1-2; the TRBD1 assignment by TCRdb is unverifiable without DNA. Per the germline V gene, CDR1 is SGHNT and CDR2 is YYREEE (reference sequence). The CDR3 consists of 18 residues. CDR3 region: CASSPQPGTGTSFYGYTF.

V gene TRBV20-1 combines with J gene TRBJ1-2; without DNA, the TCRdb call of TRBD1 cannot be checked. There are 12 residues in the CDR3. CDR1 and CDR2 (germline): DFQATT, SNEGSKA (reference sequence). CDR3 sequence: CSASGQLFGYTF.

The chain recombines TRBV5-1 with TRBJ2-1; TCRdb returns TRBD2, unconfirmable since there is no DNA. Germline values: CDR1 SGHRS, CDR2 YFSETQ. CDR3 size: 14 residues. CDR3: CASSLELVYNEQFF.

The chain couples TRBV29-1 to TRBJ2-5. CDR1 is SQVTM and CDR2 is ANQGSEA in the germline V gene. This CDR3 contains 12 residues. This CDR3 reads CSAIRHQETQYF.

The chain combines TRBV12-3 or TRBV12-4 with TRBJ1-5. CDR3 length equals 15 residues. CDR3 amino acids: CASTLGVSGNQPQHF.

The chain carries TRBV29-1 and TRBJ1-1; TCRdb proposes TRBD1, but this gene call is untestable without DNA. The CDR3 is made up of 15 amino acids. CDR1 and CDR2 (germline): SQVTM, ANQGSEA. This CDR3 is CSVPGQLHMNTEAFF. Full variable domain (remainder filled in from reference TRBV29-1 and TRBJ1-1): SAVISQKPSRDICQRGTSLTIQCQVDSQVTMMFWYRQQPGQSLTLIATANQGSEATYESGFVIDKFPISRPNLTFSTLTVSNMSPEDSSIYLCSVPGQLHMNTEAFFGQGTRLTVV.

The rearrangement uses TRBV12-3 or TRBV12-4 and TRBJ2-7; as DNA is missing, the TRBD2 call by TCRdb cannot be tested. The CDR3 length is 13 residues. Here the CDR3 reads CASSLVTRYEQYF.

CDR3 protein: CASNDSGGTDNSPLHF. J is TRBJ1-6 and V is TRBV6-1; TCRdb's assignment of TRBD1 cannot be checked, as there is no DNA. CDR3 length: 16 residues. Germline CDR1 is MNHNS and CDR2 is SASEGT.

This chain joins TRBV7-6 and TRBJ2-1. The CDR3 is made up of 12 amino acids. From germline, CDR1 is SGHVS and CDR2 FNYEAQ. The CDR3 sequence is CASKDFNNEQFF.

The chain recombines TRBV7-2 with TRBJ2-5; no DNA is available, so the TRBD1 call from TCRdb remains unchecked. The germline V gene has CDR1 SGHTA and CDR2 FQGNSA. The CDR3 consists of 15 residues. The CDR3 is CASSLPTGGLETQYF.

The chain links TRBV30 to TRBJ2-7; without DNA, the TCRdb call of TRBD2 cannot be checked. The CDR3 covers 13 residues. CDR1 GTSNPN and CDR2 SVGIG come from the germline V gene (reference sequence). The CDR3 reads CAWNRALPDEQYF.